This T cell receptor (beta chain) was found in a study of control samples from healthy donors and cancer patients (dated by TCRdb to 2019 to 2021). As regards this clone: The target of this receptor is not known. Per-base quality was not reported, and no clone a single base away is much larger than it.

Preparation of the library involved the immunoSEQ multiplex PCR assay. TCRdb retrieved this table from immuneACCESS and kept in-frame rearrangements only. Not all clones are present; in checked studies, unresolved V genes account for under half, and no reason is known for the remainder. In this sample the table shows approximately 100,000 clones, roughly 78% of which occur a single time. Approximately 2% of the sample rests with the top ten. V drops 5 bases and J drops 4 bases, leaving 14 bases in between. The CDR3, from cysteine to phenylalanine, totals 14 residues. CDR3 DNA is the only sequence kept; it has 42 bases, read in frame from the first base. Sequences SGHAT (CDR1) and FQNNGV (CDR2) are obtained from the germline V gene.

Sequenced sample: blood. This clonotype was obtained from a man aged 55 to 70 in good health. The sequence joins TRBV11-2 to TRBJ2-5, with a tentative D gene TRBD2 over 6 matching bases. The DNA sequence is given as TGTGCCAGCAGCCCACGACTAGTTTCAGAGACCCAGTACTTC. This yields the protein CASSPRLVSETQYF.